These 23 T cell receptor beta chains came from one sample sequenced in a study of T cells expressing NK-cell markers. TCRdb reprocessed the 5' RACE reads; each CDR3 protein has one entry and no DNA is given. The sample is made up of a few hundred thousand distinct CDR3 sequences, and the top ten hold 5% to 5.5% of it. Material: blood T cells: a sorted CD56 or NKG2C T cell subset, CD4+ or CD8+ T cells, or bulk PBMC T cells (not recorded which). These receptors were collected from a man aged 18-75 years in good health.

V gene TRBV11-2 combines with J gene TRBJ2-3; TCRdb selects TRBD1, and the lack of DNA leaves this call unchecked. There are 16 residues in the CDR3. Germline V gene lookup returns CDR1 SGHAT and CDR2 FQNNGV. CDR3 amino acids: CASSLVGGGAADTQYF. The full variable domain, completed using reference TRBV11-2 and TRBJ2-3, is EAGVAQSPRYKIIEKRQSVAFWCNPISGHATLYWYQQILGQGPKLLIQFQNNGVVDDSQLPKDRFSAERLKGVDSTLKIQPAKLEDSAVYLCASSLVGGGAADTQYFGPGTRLTVL.

J is TRBJ1-2 and V is TRBV5-6. The CDR3 is 15 amino acids. From germline, CDR1 is SGHDT and CDR2 YYEEEE. This CDR3 reads CASSLRPRGSRGYTF.

V and J are TRBV20-1 and TRBJ1-4; with no DNA, the TCRdb D assignment of TRBD1 cannot be verified. There are 13 residues in the CDR3. CDR1 is DFQATT and CDR2 is SNEGSKA in the germline V gene (reference sequence). The CDR3 region is CSAPGAVNEKLFF.

The rearrangement uses TRBV23-1 and TRBJ2-5; TCRdb reports TRBD2, a call that lacks DNA to check it against. TRBV23-1 is an ORF; its function is uncertain. The CDR3 length is 15 residues. The CDR3 sequence is CASGIAGGYQETQYF.

The rearrangement joins TRBV2 to TRBJ1-6; TCRdb calls TRBD1, which cannot be checked without DNA. The CDR3 has 13 residues. Germline values: CDR1 SNHLY, CDR2 FYNNEI. CDR3 region: CASSGQGVSPLHF.

This chain uses TRBV5-6 with TRBJ2-1; as DNA is missing, the TRBD2 call by TCRdb cannot be tested. Germline V gene lookup returns CDR1 SGHDT and CDR2 YYEEEE. This CDR3 region has 15 residues. The CDR3 reads CASIRSGGDYNEQFF. The full variable domain, with the rest looked up from reference TRBV5-6 and TRBJ2-1, is DAGVTQSPTHLIKTRGQQVTLRCSPKSGHDTVSWYQQALGQGPQFIFQYYEEEERQRGNFPDRFSGHQFPNYSSELNVNALLLGDSALYLCASIRSGGDYNEQFFGPGTRLTVL.

The chain employs TRBV2 and TRBJ2-4. The CDR3 consists of 15 residues. Germline CDR1 reads SNHLY; CDR2 reads FYNNEI. The CDR3 here is CASRTEMIVKNIQYF.

The CDR3 spells CASSRNGLAEKLFF. The chain couples TRBV3-1 to TRBJ1-4. The CDR3 consists of 14 residues. Germline V gene lookup returns CDR1 LGHDT and CDR2 YNNKEL (reference sequence).

V usage is TRBV29-1 and J usage is TRBJ2-5; TCRdb gives TRBD1 as the D gene, but with no DNA this cannot be confirmed. Germline CDR1 and CDR2: SQVTM and ANQGSEA. The CDR3 has 13 amino acids. CDR3 region: CSVEVRGQETQYF.

This chain uses TRBV7-2 with TRBJ1-5; the TCRdb D gene call, TRBD1, has no DNA to confirm it. Germline CDR1 and CDR2: SGHTA and FQGNSA. CDR3 size: 17 residues. CDR3 loop: CASSVHRPGQGDQPQHF.

The V and J genes are TRBV29-1 and TRBJ2-7. The CDR3 covers 14 residues. CDR1 SQVTM and CDR2 ANQGSEA come from the germline V gene. The CDR3: CSVERTGSSYEQYF.

The rearrangement joins TRBV5-1 to TRBJ2-7; TCRdb's assignment of TRBD1 cannot be checked, as there is no DNA. CDR1 and CDR2 (germline): SGHRS, YFSETQ. The CDR3 loop spans 15 amino acids. The CDR3 is CASIFEGVPPSEQYF.

The V gene is TRBV27, the J gene TRBJ1-2. Germline V CDR1 and CDR2: MNHEY, SMNVEV (reference sequence). The CDR3 is made up of 14 amino acids. The CDR3 sequence is CASRKNQGSYGYTF.

The chain recombines TRBV6-5 with TRBJ1-4; no DNA is available, so the TRBD1 call from TCRdb remains unchecked. The CDR3 totals 17 residues. Germline lookup yields CDR1 MNHEY and CDR2 SVGAGI. CDR3 protein: CASSYSNRYQGHEKLFF.

V is TRBV7-9 and J is TRBJ1-6; TCRdb's D gene call, TRBD1, goes unchecked for lack of DNA. The CDR3 totals 15 residues. Germline V gene sequence: CDR1 SEHNR, CDR2 FQNEAQ (reference sequence). The CDR3 sequence: CASSGKGQINSPLHF.

This sequence joins TRBV3-1 and TRBJ2-7; TCRdb designates TRBD1, a call that cannot be tested without DNA. This CDR3 has 15 amino acids. Germline V gene lookup returns CDR1 LGHDT and CDR2 YNNKEL (reference sequence). CDR3 loop: CASSHRGPFAYEQYF.

V gene TRBV4-2 combines with J gene TRBJ1-5; TCRdb proposes TRBD1, but this gene call is untestable without DNA. Germline assignment: CDR1 LGHNA and CDR2 YNFKEQ. The CDR3 length is 15 residues. The CDR3 here is CASSQDPAGNQPQHF.

V usage is TRBV11-1 and J usage is TRBJ2-1; TCRdb's assignment of TRBD1 cannot be checked, as there is no DNA. The CDR3 is 19 residues long. Germline V CDR1 and CDR2: SGHAT, FQDESV (reference sequence). The CDR3 sequence: CASSPTRGTANVMANEQFF. The full variable domain, rest sourced from reference TRBV11-1 and TRBJ2-1, is EAEVAQSPRYKITEKSQAVAFWCDPISGHATLYWYRQILGQGPELLVQFQDESVVDDSQLPKDRFSAERLKGVDSTLKIQPAELGDSAMYLCASSPTRGTANVMANEQFFGPGTRLTVL.

This sequence joins TRBV20-1 and TRBJ2-3; TCRdb's assignment of TRBD2 cannot be checked, as there is no DNA. The CDR3 runs 15 residues. The V gene's germline CDR1 is DFQATT and CDR2 SNEGSKA (reference sequence). CDR3 region: CSARVGLAASHTQYF.

The rearrangement joins TRBV6-5 to TRBJ1-2; the TCRdb D gene call, TRBD1, has no DNA to confirm it. Looked up from germline, CDR1 is MNHEY and CDR2 is SVGAGI. The CDR3 runs 17 residues. The CDR3 loop reads CASSYPPGQILHYGYTF.

The V and J genes are TRBV18 and TRBJ2-1; the D call of TRBD2 rests on TCRdb alone, since no DNA is present to check it. CDR3 length equals 15 residues. Germline V gene data show CDR1 as KGHSH and CDR2 as LQKENI. The CDR3 is CASSPGLAEGNEQFF.

The chain links TRBV18 to TRBJ2-1; TCRdb reports TRBD2, a call that lacks DNA to check it against. Germline CDR1 KGHSH, CDR2 LQKENI. The CDR3 runs to 17 residues. Here the CDR3 reads CASSPVGTSALYNEQFF.

The chain combines TRBV2 with TRBJ2-3; there is no DNA to check the TCRdb D call of TRBD1. CDR1 SNHLY and CDR2 FYNNEI come from the germline V gene. The CDR3 runs to 14 residues. The CDR3 protein is CASIGRGAADTQYF.